This T cell receptor (beta chain) was identified in a study of early T cells in non-severe SARS-CoV-2 infection. Each CDR3 protein is one row after TCRdb ran MiXCR on the 5' RACE reads. The profile shows around 45,000 distinct CDR3 sequences, 4% of them singletons. This CDR3 region has 13 residues. The V gene lost 5 bases and the J gene lost 7 bases, with 14 bases spanning the gap. This clonotype was picked up many times. Material: whole blood. The chain is built from TRBV12-3 or TRBV12-4 and TRBJ1-1; D is undetermined. This clonotype was sampled from an adult who was a healthcare worker with PCR-confirmed SARS-CoV-2 infection or an uninfected control (not recorded which). CDR3 sequence: CASSPTSASEAFF. The CDR3 region has the DNA TGTGCCAGCAGTCCCACTTCCGCTAGTGAAGCTTTCTTT.